The source of this TCR beta chain is a study of shared clonotypes between healthy human individuals. Study overall: There were three CD4 naive, three CD4 memory, two CD8 naive and one CD8 memory plates per donor. Study-wide results and caveats: Larger richness was generally estimated for naive than memory subsets. Of the naive CD4 clonotypes, 4% to 5% were shared across several donors. Depth was large, yet rarefaction showed that sorted-subset sequencing was incomplete.

To note about this clone: As yet, its antigen is unknown. Its ends do not fully match the called genes, so a read error is possible.

The assay was immunoSEQ multiplex PCR, and TCRdb's table has in-frame clones only and misses some. The sample consists of some 1.5 million clones, around 98% of them appearing once. Germline CDR1 reads SGHDN; CDR2 reads FVKESK. This CDR3 comprises 16 residues. This clonotype was sampled from a man aged 25-45 years in good health. The sample was naive CD4+ T cells sorted from blood. Subset of the sample: CD45RA+ positively selected. V is TRBV14 and J is TRBJ2-5; 7 bases line up with TRBD1. DNA for the CDR3: TGTGCCAACAGCCAAGATCTGAGACAGGGTGGAGAGACCCAGTACTTC. This sequence encodes CANSQDLRQGGETQYF.